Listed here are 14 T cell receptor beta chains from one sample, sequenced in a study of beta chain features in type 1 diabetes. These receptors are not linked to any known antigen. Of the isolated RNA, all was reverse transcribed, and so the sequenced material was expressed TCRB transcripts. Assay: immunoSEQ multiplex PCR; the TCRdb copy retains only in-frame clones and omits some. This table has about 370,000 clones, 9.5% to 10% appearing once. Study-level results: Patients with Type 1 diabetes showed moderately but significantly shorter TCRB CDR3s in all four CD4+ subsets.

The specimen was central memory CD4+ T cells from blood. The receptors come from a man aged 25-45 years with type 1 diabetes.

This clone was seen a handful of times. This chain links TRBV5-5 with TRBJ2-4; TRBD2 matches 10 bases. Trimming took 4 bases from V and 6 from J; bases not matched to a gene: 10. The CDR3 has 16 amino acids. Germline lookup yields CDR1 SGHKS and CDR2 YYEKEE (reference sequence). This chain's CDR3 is CASSASSGSWGNIQYF. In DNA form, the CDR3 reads TGTGCCAGCAGCGCCTCTAGCGGGAGTTGGGGAAACATTCAGTACTTC.

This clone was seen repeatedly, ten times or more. The CDR3 region has the DNA TGTGCCAGCGGGGCTAGCTCCCATGAGCAGTTCTTC. Its protein is CASGASSHEQFF. The rearrangement joins TRBV6-6 to TRBJ2-1; the D gene could be TRBD1 or TRBD2 (5 bases each). The germline V gene has CDR1 MNHNY and CDR2 SVGAGI (reference sequence). V lost 8 bases to trimming and J lost 8 bases, with 13 bases between them. The CDR3 is made up of 12 amino acids.

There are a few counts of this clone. The CDR3 spells CASRLLGSYNEQFF. The CDR3 nucleotides are TGTGCCAGTAGACTACTGGGCTCCTACAATGAGCAGTTCTTC. The chain carries TRBV6-5 and TRBJ2-1; perhaps TRBD2 as D (5 bases). Germline V gives CDR1 MNHEY, CDR2 SVGAGI. This CDR3 spans 14 amino acids. V lost 9 bases, J lost 0 bases, and 12 bases lay in between.

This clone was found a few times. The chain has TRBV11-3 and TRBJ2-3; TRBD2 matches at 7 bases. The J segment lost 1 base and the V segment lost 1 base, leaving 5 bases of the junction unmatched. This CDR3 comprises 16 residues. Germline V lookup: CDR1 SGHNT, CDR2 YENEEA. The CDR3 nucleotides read TGTGCCAGCAGCTTAGGGCGGGGGAAGGGCACAGATACGCAGTATTTT. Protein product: CASSLGRGKGTDTQYF.

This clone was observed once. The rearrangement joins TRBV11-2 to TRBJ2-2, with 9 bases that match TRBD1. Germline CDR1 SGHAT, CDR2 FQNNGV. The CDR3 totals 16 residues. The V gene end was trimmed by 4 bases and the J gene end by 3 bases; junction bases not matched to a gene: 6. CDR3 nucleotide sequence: TGTGCCAGCAGCTATCCGGGACAGGGATACACCGGGGAGCTGTTTTTT. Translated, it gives CASSYPGQGYTGELFF.

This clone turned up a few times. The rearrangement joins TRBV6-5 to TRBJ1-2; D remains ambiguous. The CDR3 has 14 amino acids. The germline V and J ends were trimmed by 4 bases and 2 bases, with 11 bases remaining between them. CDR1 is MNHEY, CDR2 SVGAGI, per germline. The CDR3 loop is CASSSPRLNYGYTF. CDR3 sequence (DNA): TGTGCCAGCAGTTCGCCCAGGCTGAACTATGGCTACACCTTC.

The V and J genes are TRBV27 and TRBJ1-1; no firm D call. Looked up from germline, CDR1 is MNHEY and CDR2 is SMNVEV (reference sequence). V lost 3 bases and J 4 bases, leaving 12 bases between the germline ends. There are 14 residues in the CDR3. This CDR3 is CASSFRATGTEAFF. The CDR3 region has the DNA TGTGCCAGCAGTTTTAGGGCGACCGGCACTGAAGCTTTCTTT.

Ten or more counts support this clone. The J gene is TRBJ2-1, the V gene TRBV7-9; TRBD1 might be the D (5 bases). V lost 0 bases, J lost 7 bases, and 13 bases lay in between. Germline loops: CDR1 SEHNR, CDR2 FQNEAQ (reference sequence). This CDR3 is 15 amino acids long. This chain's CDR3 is CASSLAYKGRNEQFF. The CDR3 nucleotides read TGTGCCAGCAGCTTAGCGTATAAGGGGCGGAATGAGCAGTTCTTC.

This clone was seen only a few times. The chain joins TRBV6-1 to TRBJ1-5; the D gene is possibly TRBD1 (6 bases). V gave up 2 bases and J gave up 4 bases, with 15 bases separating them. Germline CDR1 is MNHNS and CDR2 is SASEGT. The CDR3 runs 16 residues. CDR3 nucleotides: TGTGCCAGCAGTGAAATTCCTGGACAGCTAAATCAGCCCCAGCATTTT. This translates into CASSEIPGQLNQPQHF.

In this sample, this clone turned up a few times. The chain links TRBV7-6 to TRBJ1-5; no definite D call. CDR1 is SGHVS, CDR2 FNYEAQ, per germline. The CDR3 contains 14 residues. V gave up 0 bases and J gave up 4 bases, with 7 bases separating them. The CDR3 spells CASSLASENQPQHF. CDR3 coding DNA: TGTGCCAGCAGCTTAGCGTCTGAGAATCAGCCCCAGCATTTT.

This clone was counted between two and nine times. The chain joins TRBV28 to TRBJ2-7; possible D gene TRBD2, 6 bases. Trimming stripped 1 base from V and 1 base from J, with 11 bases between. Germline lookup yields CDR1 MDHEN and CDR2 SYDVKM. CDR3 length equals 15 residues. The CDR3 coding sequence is TGTGCCAGCAGTTTATCTGGAGGGAAATCCTACGAGCAGTACTTC. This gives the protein CASSLSGGKSYEQYF. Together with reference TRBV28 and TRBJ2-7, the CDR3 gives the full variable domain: DVKVTQSSRYLVKRTGEKVFLECVQDMDHENMFWYRQDPGLGLRLIYFSYDVKMKEKGDIPEGYSVSREKKERFSLILESASTNQTSMYLCASSLSGGKSYEQYFGPGTRLTVT.

Written as DNA, the CDR3 is TGTGCCAGCTCACCTTACGGAGCCAAAAACATTCAGTACTTC. Protein sequence: CASSPYGAKNIQYF. The chain carries TRBV18 and TRBJ2-4; no definite D call. Germline CDR1 KGHSH, CDR2 LQKENI. Trimming stripped 3 bases from V and 0 bases from J, with 6 bases between. This CDR3 comprises 14 residues.

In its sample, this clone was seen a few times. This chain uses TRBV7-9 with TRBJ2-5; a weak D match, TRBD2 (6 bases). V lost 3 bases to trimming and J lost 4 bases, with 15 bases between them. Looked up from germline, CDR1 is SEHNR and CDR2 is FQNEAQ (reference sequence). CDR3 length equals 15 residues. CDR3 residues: CASSLAGSVGETQYF. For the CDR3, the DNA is TGTGCCAGCAGCTTGGCGGGATCGGTCGGAGAGACCCAGTACTTC.

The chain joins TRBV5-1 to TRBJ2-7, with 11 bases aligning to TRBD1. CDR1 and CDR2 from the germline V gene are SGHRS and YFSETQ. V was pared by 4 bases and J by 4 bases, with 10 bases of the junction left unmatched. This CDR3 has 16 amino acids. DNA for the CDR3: TGCGCCAGCAGCACAATTTCCGGGACAGGGGGTTACGAGCAGTACTTC. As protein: CASSTISGTGGYEQYF. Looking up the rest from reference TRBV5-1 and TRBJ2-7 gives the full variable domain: KAGVTQTPRYLIKTRGQQVTLSCSPISGHRSVSWYQQTPGQGLQFLFEYFSETQRNKGNFPGRFSGRQFSNSRSEMNVSTLELGDSALYLCASSTISGTGGYEQYFGPGTRLTVT.